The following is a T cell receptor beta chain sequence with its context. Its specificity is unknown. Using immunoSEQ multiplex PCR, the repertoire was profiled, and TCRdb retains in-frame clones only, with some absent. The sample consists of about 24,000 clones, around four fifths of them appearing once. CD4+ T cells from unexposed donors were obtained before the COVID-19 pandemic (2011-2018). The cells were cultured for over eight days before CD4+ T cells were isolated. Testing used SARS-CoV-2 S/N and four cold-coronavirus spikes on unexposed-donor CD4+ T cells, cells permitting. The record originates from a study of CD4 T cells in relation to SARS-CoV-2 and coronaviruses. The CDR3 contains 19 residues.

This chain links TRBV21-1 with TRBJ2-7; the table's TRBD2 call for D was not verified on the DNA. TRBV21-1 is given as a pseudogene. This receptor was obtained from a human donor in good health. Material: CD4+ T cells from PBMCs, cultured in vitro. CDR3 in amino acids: CASSSADSPGEGRGYEQYF. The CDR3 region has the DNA TGTGCCAGCAGCTCGGCGGACAGCCCTGGGGAGGGCCGAGGTTACGAGCAGTACTTC.